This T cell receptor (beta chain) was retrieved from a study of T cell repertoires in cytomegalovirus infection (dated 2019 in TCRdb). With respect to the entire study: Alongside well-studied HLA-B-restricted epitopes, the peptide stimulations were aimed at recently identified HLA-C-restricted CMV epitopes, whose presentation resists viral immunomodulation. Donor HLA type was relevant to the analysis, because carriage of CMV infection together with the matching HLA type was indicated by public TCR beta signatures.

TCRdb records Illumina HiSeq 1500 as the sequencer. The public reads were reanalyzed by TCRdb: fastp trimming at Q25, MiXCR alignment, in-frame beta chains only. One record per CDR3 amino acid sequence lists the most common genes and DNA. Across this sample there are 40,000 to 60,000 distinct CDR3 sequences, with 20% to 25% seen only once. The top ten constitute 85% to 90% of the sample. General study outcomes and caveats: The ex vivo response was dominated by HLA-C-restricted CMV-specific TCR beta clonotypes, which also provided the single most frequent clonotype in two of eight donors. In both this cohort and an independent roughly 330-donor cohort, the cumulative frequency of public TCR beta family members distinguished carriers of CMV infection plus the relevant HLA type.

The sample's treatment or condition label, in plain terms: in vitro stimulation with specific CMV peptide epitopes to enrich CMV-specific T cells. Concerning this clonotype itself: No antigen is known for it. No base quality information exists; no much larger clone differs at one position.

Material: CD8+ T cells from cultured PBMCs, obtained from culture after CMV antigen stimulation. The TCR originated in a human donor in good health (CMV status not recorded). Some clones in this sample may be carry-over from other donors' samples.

The CDR3 protein sequence reads: CASSSPTDRRAYNEQFF. The nucleotide sequence is given as TGTGCCAGCAGCTCCCCGACCGACAGGAGGGCCTACAATGAGCAGTTCTTC. This chain joins TRBV5-5 to TRBJ2-1; the D element might be TRBD1 or TRBD2, as each aligns at 6 bases. Spanning cysteine to phenylalanine, the CDR3 consists of 17 amino acids. The read is trimmed to its CDR3 DNA, 51 bases read in frame from base 1. CDR1 and CDR2, per the germline V gene (reference sequence), are SGHKS and YYEKEE. The trim is 3 bases for V and 2 bases for J, with a gap of 18 bases between the germline ends.